This section outlines one T cell receptor (beta chain) sequence together with its context. The data originate from a study of radiation and T cells in renal cell carcinoma. The time point: blood 2 weeks post-SBRT. Treatment here: 15 Gy SBRT to primary tumor, nephrectomy 4 weeks later. Serial blood draws occurred at baseline and 2 and 4 weeks post-SBRT. J lost 6 bases, V lost 11 bases, and 15 bases had no gene match. This CDR3 is 15 amino acids long. The germline V gene has CDR1 SEHNR and CDR2 FQNEAQ (reference sequence). Generated by immunoSEQ multiplex PCR, the TCRdb table keeps only in-frame clones and is missing some. The sample has about 150,000 clones, roughly 90% seen once; the top ten hold roughly 13%.

The sample was blood, taken from a patient whose treatment included radiotherapy and nephrectomy. The sequence was obtained from a woman aged 45 to 65 with renal cell carcinoma. The rearrangement links TRBV7-9 to TRBJ2-1, with 8 positions matching TRBD2. CDR3 coding DNA: TGTGCCGTTTCGGAGACGGGGGGGATGTCCAATGAGCAGTTCTTC. This gives the protein CAVSETGGMSNEQFF.